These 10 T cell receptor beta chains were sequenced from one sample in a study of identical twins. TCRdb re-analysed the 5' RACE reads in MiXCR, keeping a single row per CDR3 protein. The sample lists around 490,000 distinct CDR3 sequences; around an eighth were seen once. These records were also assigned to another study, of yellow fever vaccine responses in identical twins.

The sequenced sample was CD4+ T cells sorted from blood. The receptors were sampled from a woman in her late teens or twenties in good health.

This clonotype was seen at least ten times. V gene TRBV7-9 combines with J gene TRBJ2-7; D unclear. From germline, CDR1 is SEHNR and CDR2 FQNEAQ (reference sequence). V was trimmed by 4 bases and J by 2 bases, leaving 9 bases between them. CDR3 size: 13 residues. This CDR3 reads CASSSTETYEQYF. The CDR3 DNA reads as TGTGCCAGCAGCTCGACGGAAACCTACGAGCAGTACTTC.

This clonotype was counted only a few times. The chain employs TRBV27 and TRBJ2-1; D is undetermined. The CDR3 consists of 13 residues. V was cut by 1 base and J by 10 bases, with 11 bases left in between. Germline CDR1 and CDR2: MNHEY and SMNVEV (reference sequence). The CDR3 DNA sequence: TGTGCCAGCAGTTTATTCGTAGCAAAGGAGCAGTTCTTC. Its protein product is CASSLFVAKEQFF.

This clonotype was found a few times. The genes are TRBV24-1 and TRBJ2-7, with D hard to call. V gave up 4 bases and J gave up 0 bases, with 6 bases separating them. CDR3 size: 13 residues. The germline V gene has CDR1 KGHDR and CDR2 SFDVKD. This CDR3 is CATSETNSYEQYF. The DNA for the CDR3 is TGTGCCACCAGTGAGACCAACTCCTACGAGCAGTACTTC.

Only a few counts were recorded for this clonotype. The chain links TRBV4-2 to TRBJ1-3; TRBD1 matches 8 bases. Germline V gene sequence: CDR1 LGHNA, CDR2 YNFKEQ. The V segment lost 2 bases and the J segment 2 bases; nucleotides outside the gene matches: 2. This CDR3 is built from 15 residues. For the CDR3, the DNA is TGTGCCAGCAGCCAACCGACAGGGGCTGGAAACACCATATATTTT. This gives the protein CASSQPTGAGNTIYF.

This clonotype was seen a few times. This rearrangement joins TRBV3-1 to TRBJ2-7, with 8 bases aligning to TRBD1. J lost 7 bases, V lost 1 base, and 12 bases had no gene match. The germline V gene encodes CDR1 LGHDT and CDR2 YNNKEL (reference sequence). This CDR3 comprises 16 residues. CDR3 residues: CASSQGRTRGLGEQYF. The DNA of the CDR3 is TGTGCCAGCAGCCAAGGCCGAACCAGGGGGCTCGGAGAGCAGTACTTC.

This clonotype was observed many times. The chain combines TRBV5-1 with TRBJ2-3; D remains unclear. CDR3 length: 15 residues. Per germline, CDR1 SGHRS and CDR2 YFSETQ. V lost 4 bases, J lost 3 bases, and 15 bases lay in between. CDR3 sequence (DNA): TGCGCCAGCAGCGACTGGACGGGTAGGACAGATACGCAGTATTTT. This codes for CASSDWTGRTDTQYF.

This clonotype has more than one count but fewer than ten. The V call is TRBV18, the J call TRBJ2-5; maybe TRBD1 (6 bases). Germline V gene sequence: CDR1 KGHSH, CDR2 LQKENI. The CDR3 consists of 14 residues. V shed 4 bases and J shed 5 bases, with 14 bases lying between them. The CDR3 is CASSQTGALETQYF. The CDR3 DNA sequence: TGTGCCAGCTCACAGACAGGAGCACTGGAGACCCAGTACTTC.

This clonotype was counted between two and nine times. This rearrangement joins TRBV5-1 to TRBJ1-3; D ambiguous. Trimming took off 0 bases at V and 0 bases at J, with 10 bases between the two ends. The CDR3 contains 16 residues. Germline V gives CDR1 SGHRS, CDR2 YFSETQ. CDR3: CASSLGQLSSGNTIYF. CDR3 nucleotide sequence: TGCGCCAGCAGCTTGGGGCAGTTAAGCTCTGGAAACACCATATATTTT.

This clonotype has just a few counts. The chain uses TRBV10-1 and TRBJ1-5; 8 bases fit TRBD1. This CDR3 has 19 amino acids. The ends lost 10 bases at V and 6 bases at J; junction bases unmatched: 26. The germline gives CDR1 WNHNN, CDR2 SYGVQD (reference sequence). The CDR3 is CAIPSSRDRWGYSSQPQHF. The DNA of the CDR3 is TGCGCCATCCCTTCCTCCCGGGACAGGTGGGGGTATAGTAGTCAGCCCCAGCATTTT.

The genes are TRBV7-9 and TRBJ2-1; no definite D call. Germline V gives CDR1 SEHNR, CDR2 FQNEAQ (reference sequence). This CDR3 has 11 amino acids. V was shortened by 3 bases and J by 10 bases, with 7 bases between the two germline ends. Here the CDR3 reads CASSFATEQFF. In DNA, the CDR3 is TGTGCCAGCAGCTTCGCTACGGAGCAGTTCTTC.